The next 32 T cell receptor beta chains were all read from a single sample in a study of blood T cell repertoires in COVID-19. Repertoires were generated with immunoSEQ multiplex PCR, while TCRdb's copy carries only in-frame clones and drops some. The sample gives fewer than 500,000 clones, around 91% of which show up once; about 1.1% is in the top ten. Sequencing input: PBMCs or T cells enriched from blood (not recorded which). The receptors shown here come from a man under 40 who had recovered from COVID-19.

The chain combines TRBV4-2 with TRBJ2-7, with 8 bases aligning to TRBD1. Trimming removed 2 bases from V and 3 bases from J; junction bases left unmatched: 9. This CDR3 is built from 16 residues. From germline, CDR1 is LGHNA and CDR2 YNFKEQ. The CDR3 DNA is TGTGCCAGCAGCCAAAACGGACAGGGTGCCCTCTACGAGCAGTACTTC. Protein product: CASSQNGQGALYEQYF.

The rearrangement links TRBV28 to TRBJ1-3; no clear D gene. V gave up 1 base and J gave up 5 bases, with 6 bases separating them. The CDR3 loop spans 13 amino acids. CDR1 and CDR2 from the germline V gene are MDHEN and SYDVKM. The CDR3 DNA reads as TGTGCCAGCAGTTTATATCTCCGAAACACCATATATTTT. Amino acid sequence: CASSLYLRNTIYF.

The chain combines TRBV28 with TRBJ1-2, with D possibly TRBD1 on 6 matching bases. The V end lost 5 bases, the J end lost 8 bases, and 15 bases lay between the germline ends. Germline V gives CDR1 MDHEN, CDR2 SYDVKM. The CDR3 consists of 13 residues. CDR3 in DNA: TGTGCCAGCAGTCCCGGACAGTTCCGGGGCTACACCTTC. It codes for CASSPGQFRGYTF.

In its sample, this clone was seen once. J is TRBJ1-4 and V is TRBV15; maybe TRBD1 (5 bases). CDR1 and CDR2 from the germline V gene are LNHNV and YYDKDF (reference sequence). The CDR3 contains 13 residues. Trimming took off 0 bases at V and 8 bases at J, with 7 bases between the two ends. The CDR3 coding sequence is TGTGCCACCAGCAGAGATCCAGGGGAAAAACTGTTTTTT. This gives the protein CATSRDPGEKLFF.

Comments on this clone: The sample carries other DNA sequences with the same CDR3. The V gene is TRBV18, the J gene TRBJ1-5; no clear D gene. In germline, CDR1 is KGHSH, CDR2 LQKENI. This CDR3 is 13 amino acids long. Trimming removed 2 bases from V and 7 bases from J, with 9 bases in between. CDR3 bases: TGTGCCAGCTCACCAGGGCCCGGCCAGCCCCAGCATTTT. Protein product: CASSPGPGQPQHF.

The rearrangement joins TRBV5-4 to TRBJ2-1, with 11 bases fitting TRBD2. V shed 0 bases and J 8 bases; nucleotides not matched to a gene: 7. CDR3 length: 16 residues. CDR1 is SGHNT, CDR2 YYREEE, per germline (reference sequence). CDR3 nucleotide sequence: TGTGCCAGCAGCTTGGGGTCTAGCGGGGGGTCGGATGAGCAGTTCTTC. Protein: CASSLGSSGGSDEQFF.

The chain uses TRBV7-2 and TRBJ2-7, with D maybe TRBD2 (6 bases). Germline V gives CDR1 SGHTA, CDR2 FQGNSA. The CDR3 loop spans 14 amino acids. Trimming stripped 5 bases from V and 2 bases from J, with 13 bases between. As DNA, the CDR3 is TGTGCCAGCAGCCATAGCGGTCCCGCCTACGAGCAGTACTTC. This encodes CASSHSGPAYEQYF. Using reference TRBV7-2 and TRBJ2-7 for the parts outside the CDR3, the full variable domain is GAGVSQSPSNKVTEKGKDVELRCDPISGHTALYWYRQSLGQGLEFLIYFQGNSAPDKSGLPSDRFSAERTGGSVSTLTIQRTQQEDSAVYLCASSHSGPAYEQYFGPGTRLTVT.

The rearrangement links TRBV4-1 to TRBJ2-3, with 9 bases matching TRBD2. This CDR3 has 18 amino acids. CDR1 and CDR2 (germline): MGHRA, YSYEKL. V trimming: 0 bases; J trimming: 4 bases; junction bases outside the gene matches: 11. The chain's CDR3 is CASSQDREREVRADTQYF. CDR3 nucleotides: TGCGCCAGCAGCCAAGATCGTGAGCGGGAGGTTAGGGCAGATACGCAGTATTTT.

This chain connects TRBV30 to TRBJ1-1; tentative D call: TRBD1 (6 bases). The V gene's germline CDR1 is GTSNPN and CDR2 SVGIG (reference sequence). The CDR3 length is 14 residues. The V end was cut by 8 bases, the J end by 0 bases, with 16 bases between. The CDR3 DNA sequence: TGTGCCCTGGATCAGGGGTTCTTGAACACTGAAGCTTTCTTT. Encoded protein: CALDQGFLNTEAFF.

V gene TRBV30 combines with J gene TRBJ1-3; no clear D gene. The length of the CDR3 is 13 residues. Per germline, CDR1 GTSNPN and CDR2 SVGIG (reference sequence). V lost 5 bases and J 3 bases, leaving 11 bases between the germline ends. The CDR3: CAWASHGGNTIYF. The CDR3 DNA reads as TGTGCCTGGGCCAGTCATGGTGGAAACACCATATATTTT.

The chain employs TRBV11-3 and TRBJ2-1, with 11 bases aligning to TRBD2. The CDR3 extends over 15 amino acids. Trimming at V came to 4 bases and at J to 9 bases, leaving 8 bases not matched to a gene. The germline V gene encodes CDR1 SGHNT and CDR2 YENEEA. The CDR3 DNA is TGTGCCAGCAGCTCCGGGACTAGCGGTCTCTCTGAGCAGTTCTTC. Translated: CASSSGTSGLSEQFF.

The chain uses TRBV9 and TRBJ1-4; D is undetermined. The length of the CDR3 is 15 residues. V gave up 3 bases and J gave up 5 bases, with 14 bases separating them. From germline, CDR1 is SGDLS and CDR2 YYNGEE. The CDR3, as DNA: TGTGCCAGCAGCGCTAGTCCACAAGGAAATGAAAAACTGTTTTTT. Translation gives CASSASPQGNEKLFF. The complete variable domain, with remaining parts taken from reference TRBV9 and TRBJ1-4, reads DSGVTQTPKHLITATGQRVTLRCSPRSGDLSVYWYQQSLDQGLQFLIQYYNGEERAKGNILERFSAQQFPDLHSELNLSSLELGDSALYFCASSASPQGNEKLFFGSGTQLSVL.

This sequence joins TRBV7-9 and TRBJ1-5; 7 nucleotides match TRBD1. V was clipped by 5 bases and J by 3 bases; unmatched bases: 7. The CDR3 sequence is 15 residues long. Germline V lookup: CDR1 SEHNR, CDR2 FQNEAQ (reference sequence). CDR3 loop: CASSPTGLDNQPQHF. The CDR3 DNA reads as TGTGCCAGCAGCCCGACAGGGTTGGACAATCAGCCCCAGCATTTT.

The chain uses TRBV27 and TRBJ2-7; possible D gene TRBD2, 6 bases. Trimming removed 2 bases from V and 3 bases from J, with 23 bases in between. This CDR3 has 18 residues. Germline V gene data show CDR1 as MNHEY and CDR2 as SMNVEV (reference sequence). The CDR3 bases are TGTGCCAGCAGTTTAAAGGGATATAGTACCGGAGGGGACTACGAGCAGTACTTC. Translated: CASSLKGYSTGGDYEQYF.

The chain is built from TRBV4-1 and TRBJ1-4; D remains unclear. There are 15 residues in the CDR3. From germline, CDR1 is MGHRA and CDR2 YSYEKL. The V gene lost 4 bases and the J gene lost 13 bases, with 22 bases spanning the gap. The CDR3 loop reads CASSPLGVFPGGLFF. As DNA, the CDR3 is TGCGCCAGCAGCCCCCTTGGGGTATTCCCCGGAGGACTGTTTTTT.

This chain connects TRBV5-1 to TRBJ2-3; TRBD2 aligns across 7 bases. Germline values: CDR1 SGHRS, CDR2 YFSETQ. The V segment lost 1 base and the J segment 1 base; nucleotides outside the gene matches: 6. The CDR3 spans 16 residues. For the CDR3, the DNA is TGCGCCAGCAGCTTGTCGCTAGCGGTAGGCACAGATACGCAGTATTTT. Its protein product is CASSLSLAVGTDTQYF. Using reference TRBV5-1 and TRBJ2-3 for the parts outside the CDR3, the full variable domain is KAGVTQTPRYLIKTRGQQVTLSCSPISGHRSVSWYQQTPGQGLQFLFEYFSETQRNKGNFPGRFSGRQFSNSRSEMNVSTLELGDSALYLCASSLSLAVGTDTQYFGPGTRLTVL.

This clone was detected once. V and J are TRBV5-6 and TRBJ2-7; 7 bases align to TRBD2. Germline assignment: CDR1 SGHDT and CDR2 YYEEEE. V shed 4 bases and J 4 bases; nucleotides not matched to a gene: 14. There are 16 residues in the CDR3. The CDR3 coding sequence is TGTGCCAGCAGCCAATGGGGTGGGAGGGGTCCATACGAGCAGTACTTC. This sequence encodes CASSQWGGRGPYEQYF.

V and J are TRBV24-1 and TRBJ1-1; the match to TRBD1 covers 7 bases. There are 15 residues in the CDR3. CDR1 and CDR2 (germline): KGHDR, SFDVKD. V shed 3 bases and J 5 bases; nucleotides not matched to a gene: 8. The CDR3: CATSDGQASRTEAFF. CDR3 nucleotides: TGTGCCACCAGTGATGGACAGGCGTCGCGTACTGAAGCTTTCTTT.

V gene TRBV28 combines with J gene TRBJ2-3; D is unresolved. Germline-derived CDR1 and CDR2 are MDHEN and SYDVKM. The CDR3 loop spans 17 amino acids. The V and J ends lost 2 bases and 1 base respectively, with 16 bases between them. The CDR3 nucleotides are TGTGCCAGCAGTTTAGGGTCCCTAGGTTCCGGCACAGATACGCAGTATTTT. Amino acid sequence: CASSLGSLGSGTDTQYF.

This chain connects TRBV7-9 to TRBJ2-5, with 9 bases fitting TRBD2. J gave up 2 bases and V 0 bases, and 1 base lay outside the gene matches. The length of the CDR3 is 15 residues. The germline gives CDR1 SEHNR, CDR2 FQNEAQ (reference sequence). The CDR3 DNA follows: TGTGCCAGCAGCTTAGCGGCGGGAGGGCAAGAGACCCAGTACTTC. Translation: CASSLAAGGQETQYF.

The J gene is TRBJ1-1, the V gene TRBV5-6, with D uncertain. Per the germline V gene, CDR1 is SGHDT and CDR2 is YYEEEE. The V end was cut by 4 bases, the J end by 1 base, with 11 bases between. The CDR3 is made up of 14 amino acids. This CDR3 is CASSPLTENTEAFF. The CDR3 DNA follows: TGTGCCAGCAGCCCCTTAACAGAGAACACTGAAGCTTTCTTT.

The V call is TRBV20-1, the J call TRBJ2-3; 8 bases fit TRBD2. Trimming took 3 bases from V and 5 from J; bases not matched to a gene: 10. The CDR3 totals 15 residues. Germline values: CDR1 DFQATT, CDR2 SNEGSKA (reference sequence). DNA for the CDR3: TGCAGTGCTAGTCATGGTACTAGCGGAGGAGATACGCAGTATTTT. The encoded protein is CSASHGTSGGDTQYF.

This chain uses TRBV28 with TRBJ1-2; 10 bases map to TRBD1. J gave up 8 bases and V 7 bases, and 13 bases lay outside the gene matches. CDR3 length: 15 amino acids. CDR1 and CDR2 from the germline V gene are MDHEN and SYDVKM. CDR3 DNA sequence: TGTGCCAGCAACTCCGGGACAGGGGTCAGGGGCGGCTACACCTTC. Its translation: CASNSGTGVRGGYTF.

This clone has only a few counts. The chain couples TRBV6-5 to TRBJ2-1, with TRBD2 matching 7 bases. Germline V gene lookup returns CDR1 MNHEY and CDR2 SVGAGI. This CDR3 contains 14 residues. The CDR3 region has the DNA TGTGCGCTCCGCCCCAGCGGGATGGTGAATGAGCAGTTCTTC. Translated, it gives CALRPSGMVNEQFF.

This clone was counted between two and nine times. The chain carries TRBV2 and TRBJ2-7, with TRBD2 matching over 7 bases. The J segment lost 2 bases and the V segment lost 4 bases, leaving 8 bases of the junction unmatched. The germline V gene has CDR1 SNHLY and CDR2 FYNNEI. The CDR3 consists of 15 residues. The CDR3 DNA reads TGTGCCAGCAGTGGGCGGGGCGGGAGCGCCTACGAGCAGTACTTC. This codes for CASSGRGGSAYEQYF.

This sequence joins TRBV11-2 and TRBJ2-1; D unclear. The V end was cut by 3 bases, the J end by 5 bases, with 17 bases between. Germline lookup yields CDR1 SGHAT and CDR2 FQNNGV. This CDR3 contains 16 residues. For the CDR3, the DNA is TGTGCCAGCAGCTTCGGTGTGTTCGGTCTCCACAATGAGCAGTTCTTC. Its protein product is CASSFGVFGLHNEQFF.

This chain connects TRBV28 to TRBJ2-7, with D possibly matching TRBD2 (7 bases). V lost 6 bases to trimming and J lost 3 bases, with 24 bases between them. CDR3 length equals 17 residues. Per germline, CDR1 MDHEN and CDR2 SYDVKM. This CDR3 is CASSQYGGTRVNYEQYF. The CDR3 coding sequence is TGTGCCAGCAGCCAATACGGGGGGACAAGGGTTAACTACGAGCAGTACTTC.

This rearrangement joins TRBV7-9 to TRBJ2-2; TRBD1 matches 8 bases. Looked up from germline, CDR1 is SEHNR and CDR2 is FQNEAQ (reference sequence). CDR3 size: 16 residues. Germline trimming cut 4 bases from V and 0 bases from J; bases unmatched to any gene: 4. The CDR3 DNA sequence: TGTGCCAGCAGCTCCGGGACAGGTTCGAACACCGGGGAGCTGTTTTTT. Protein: CASSSGTGSNTGELFF. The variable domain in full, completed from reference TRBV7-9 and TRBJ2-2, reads DTGVSQNPRHKITKRGQNVTFRCDPISEHNRLYWYRQTLGQGPEFLTYFQNEAQLEKSRLLSDRFSAERPKGSFSTLEIQRTEQGDSAMYLCASSSGTGSNTGELFFGEGSRLTVL.

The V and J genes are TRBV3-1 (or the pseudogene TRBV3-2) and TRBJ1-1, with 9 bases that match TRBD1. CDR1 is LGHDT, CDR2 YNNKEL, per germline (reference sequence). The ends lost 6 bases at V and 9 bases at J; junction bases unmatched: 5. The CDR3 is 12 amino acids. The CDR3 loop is CASSSTGGQAFF. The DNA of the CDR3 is TGTGCCAGCAGTTCGACAGGGGGGCAAGCTTTCTTT.

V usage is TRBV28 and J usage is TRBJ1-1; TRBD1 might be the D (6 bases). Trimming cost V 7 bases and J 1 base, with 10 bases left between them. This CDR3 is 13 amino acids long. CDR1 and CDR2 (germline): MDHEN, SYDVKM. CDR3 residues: CASTRQENTEAFF. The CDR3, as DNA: TGTGCCAGCACCCGACAGGAGAACACTGAAGCTTTCTTT.

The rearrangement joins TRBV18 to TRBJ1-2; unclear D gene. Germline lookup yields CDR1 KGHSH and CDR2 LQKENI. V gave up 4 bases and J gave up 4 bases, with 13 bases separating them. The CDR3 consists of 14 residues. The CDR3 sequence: CASSRQAISYGYTF. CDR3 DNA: TGTGCCAGCTCACGGCAGGCTATCTCCTATGGCTACACCTTC.

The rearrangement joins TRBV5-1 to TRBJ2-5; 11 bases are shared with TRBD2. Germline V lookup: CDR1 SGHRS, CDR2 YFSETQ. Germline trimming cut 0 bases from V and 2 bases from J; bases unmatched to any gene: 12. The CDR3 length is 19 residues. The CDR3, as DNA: TGCGCCAGCAGCTTGGGAGACACTAGCGGGAGATGGGGACAAGAGACCCAGTACTTC. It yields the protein CASSLGDTSGRWGQETQYF.